These 12 T cell receptor beta chains share one sample of origin, sequenced in a study of shared clonotypes between healthy human individuals. TCRdb keeps only in-frame clones here, not all; method: immunoSEQ multiplex PCR. The table includes about a million clones, 65% to 80% detected once. Sequencing was performed on memory CD4+ T cells sorted from blood. Subset indicated: CD45RA-negative fraction. The receptors were gathered from a man aged 18 to 30 in good health.

The chain carries TRBV19 and TRBJ1-5, with D uncertain. Trimming removed 2 bases at V and 7 bases at J, with 15 bases between. Germline V lookup: CDR1 LNHDA, CDR2 SQIVND (reference sequence). The CDR3 is 15 amino acids. The CDR3 loop reads CASSIPGSSKQPQHF. CDR3 nucleotides: TGTGCCAGTAGTATACCCGGGTCGTCGAAACAGCCCCAGCATTTT.

The genes are TRBV5-4 and TRBJ1-5; no definite D call. Germline CDR1 and CDR2: SGHNT and YYREEE (reference sequence). Between the trimmed V and J ends, which lost 6 bases and 6 bases, there was a span of 10 bases. The CDR3 runs 12 residues. The CDR3 coding sequence is TGTGCCAGCACCGAGGCTCGTCAGCCCCAGCATTTT. It yields the protein CASTEARQPQHF.

Note on this clone: A far larger clone differs by one base, so this is likely a read error. The CDR3 DNA reads as TGTGCCAGCAGACCCGGGACAGGGGGCTACGAGCAGTACTTC. This sequence encodes CASRPGTGGYEQYF. The chain employs TRBV6-6 and TRBJ2-7; 11 bases match TRBD1. CDR1 MNHNY and CDR2 SVGAGI come from the germline V gene (reference sequence). The CDR3 has 14 residues. The ends lost 6 bases at V and 3 bases at J; junction bases unmatched: 4.

The rearrangement joins TRBV2 to TRBJ2-1, with 12 bases that match TRBD2. V lost 3 bases and J lost 7; bases outside the gene matches: 1. The CDR3 is 14 amino acids. Per germline, CDR1 SNHLY and CDR2 FYNNEI. The CDR3, as DNA: TGTGCCAGCAGTGAGACTAGCGGGAGAAATGAGCAGTTCTTC. Amino acids: CASSETSGRNEQFF.

The chain carries TRBV10-3 and TRBJ1-1, with a weak D call TRBD1 (5 bases). Deletions cut 5 bases from V and 4 bases from J, with 17 bases between. Germline V gene lookup returns CDR1 ENHRY and CDR2 SYGVKD. There are 15 residues in the CDR3. This chain's CDR3 is CAISLSTGQGTEAFF. The DNA for the CDR3 is TGTGCCATCAGTCTTTCTACAGGTCAGGGCACTGAAGCTTTCTTT.

The rearrangement joins TRBV9 to TRBJ2-2; D is uncertain. The CDR3 runs 15 residues. Germline-derived CDR1 and CDR2 are SGDLS and YYNGEE. The germline V and J ends were trimmed by 4 bases and 1 base, with 11 bases remaining between them. The CDR3 sequence: CASSSGRLNTGELFF. CDR3 sequence (DNA): TGTGCCAGCAGCTCGGGCAGGTTGAACACCGGGGAGCTGTTTTTT. Drawing the rest from reference TRBV9 and TRBJ2-2, the complete variable domain is DSGVTQTPKHLITATGQRVTLRCSPRSGDLSVYWYQQSLDQGLQFLIQYYNGEERAKGNILERFSAQQFPDLHSELNLSSLELGDSALYFCASSSGRLNTGELFFGEGSRLTVL.

J is TRBJ1-2 and V is TRBV28; D is uncertain. The germline V gene has CDR1 MDHEN and CDR2 SYDVKM. CDR3 length: 12 amino acids. Trimming cost V 11 bases and J 4 bases, with 14 bases left between them. CDR3 DNA: TGTGCCGCCGGAGGGTATGGCTATGGCTACACCTTC. Protein product: CAAGGYGYGYTF.

The chain is built from TRBV11-2 and TRBJ2-5; D remains ambiguous. This CDR3 comprises 10 residues. Germline V gene sequence: CDR1 SGHAT, CDR2 FQNNGV. The V end was cut by 8 bases, the J end by 3 bases, with 4 bases between. This chain's CDR3 is CASVEETQYF. CDR3 nucleotides: TGTGCCAGCGTTGAAGAGACCCAGTACTTC.

J is TRBJ2-3 and V is TRBV6-5; D unclear. The V end was cut by 6 bases, the J end by 6 bases, with 10 bases between. CDR1 is MNHEY, CDR2 SVGAGI, per germline. The CDR3 totals 12 residues. CDR3 sequence: CASSQAGDTQYF. CDR3 DNA sequence: TGTGCCAGCAGCCAGGCTGGGGATACGCAGTATTTT.

As DNA, the CDR3 is TGTGCCAGCCTACTAGCGGGAGTAGCAGATACGCAGTATTTT. Its protein is CASLLAGVADTQYF. The rearrangement links TRBV6-6 to TRBJ2-3, with TRBD2 matching over 11 bases. The germline gives CDR1 MNHNY, CDR2 SVGAGI (reference sequence). The CDR3 has 14 amino acids. V shed 8 bases and J 4 bases; nucleotides not matched to a gene: 5.

Only a few counts were recorded for this clone. In nucleotides, the CDR3 is TGTGCCAGCCGACAAGGGACCTCGGGAGCTTTCTTT. This codes for CASRQGTSGAFF. The chain uses TRBV25-1 and TRBJ1-1, with D possibly being TRBD1 (5 bases). The V and J ends lost 8 bases and 10 bases respectively, with 17 bases between them. The CDR3 has 12 amino acids. CDR1 MGHDK and CDR2 SYGVNS come from the germline V gene.

The chain is built from TRBV5-1 and TRBJ2-4; no clear D. The CDR3 has 17 amino acids. Trimming left V 0 bases short and J 0 bases short, with 13 bases between. The germline V gene encodes CDR1 SGHRS and CDR2 YFSETQ. The CDR3 region has the DNA TGCGCCAGCAGCTTGGTATCGGGCCAGCTAGCCAAAAACATTCAGTACTTC. It translates to CASSLVSGQLAKNIQYF.